This T cell receptor (beta chain) was found in a study of glioma-infiltrating T cells after dendritic cell vaccination (dated by TCRdb to 2015 to 2016). For the wider study: A cohort of about 15 glioblastoma patients from Phase I and II dendritic cell vaccination trials was included, of whom 9 were newly diagnosed and 6 had recurrent disease. Between the early 2000s and the early 2010s, the patients were given dendritic cell vaccination pulsed with autologous tumor lysate. The vaccine consisted of monocyte-derived dendritic cells cultured approximately 7 days with IL-4 and GM-CSF, then pulsed overnight with autologous tumor lysate. Patients received three intradermal dendritic cell vaccine injections at biweekly intervals in the arm below the axilla. In glioblastoma patients vaccinated with dendritic cells, deep sequencing of TCR beta CDR3 regions served to measure the amount of tumor-infiltrating lymphocytes and to compare repertoires between tumor and blood. Survival after dendritic cell vaccination was correlated with TCR sequencing metrics such as TIL content and the overlap between tumor and blood repertoires. What the research found in general, with its limitations: The cohort was small and heterogeneous, and full blood and tumor sets were available for few patients, with initial-recurrent tumor pairs available for even fewer patients. The TCR overlap response model with three groups was called speculative and said to need prospective validation. Higher estimated pretreatment TIL content predicted longer time to progression and overall survival after dendritic cell vaccination. TCR clonality showed no direct relationship with survival, which suggests that a diverse polyclonal response may matter.

As for this clone: Its antigen remains unidentified. One base away there is no much larger clone; base qualities are not given.

Patients were selected on the basis of adequate residual fresh-frozen tumor tissue and more than two years of available survival data. Molecular status otherwise varied across the glioblastoma patients, but none of them carried an isocitrate dehydrogenase mutation. PBMC were collected before vaccination, two weeks after the third vaccination, and at tumor progression when it occurred. Genomic DNA was extracted with the Qiagen DNeasy Blood extraction Kit. The junction shows trimming of 1 base on V and 2 bases on J, and the gene matches do not reach 6 bases of it. CDR1 and CDR2, looked up from the germline V gene, are LGHNA and YSLEER. Inclusive of the bounding cysteine and phenylalanine, the CDR3 is 16 residues long. The retained sequence is limited to the CDR3, 48 bases, with the frame set at the first base. Using the immunoSEQ assay, TCRB CDR3 regions were amplified from 2 micrograms of genomic DNA, or from all available DNA when less than that was on hand. The multiplex PCR relied on 60 forward primers for TCR V beta segments and 13 reverse primers for J beta segments. Synthetic control templates were spiked into each sample at limiting dilution to estimate reads per starting template. Sequencing produced 87 bp reads on the Illumina HiSeq System. The paper's data handling went like this. To remove PCR and sequencing errors, closely related sequences were merged with a nearest neighbor algorithm. TCR overlap was defined as the percentage of unique tumor TCR beta sequences that were also found in the peripheral blood of the same patient. Sourced from immuneACCESS, this table was stored by TCRdb with only in-frame sequences that have V and J called. A share of the clones is absent; for the studies checked, an unresolved V gene accounts for under half, and the remainder has no known explanation. V and J calls plus clone size are reproduced from that table; the DNA served to infer D and trimming. The table for this sample lists 55,000 to 75,000 clones; 81% of them were counted only once. The ten top clones hold roughly 7.7% of the sample.

This specimen consisted of blood, obtained before dendritic cell vaccination. The sequence joins TRBV4-3 to TRBJ2-3, and 7 junction bases match TRBD1. The TCR originated in a human donor with glioblastoma. The CDR3 region reads CASSQAAGTDTDTQYF. At the DNA level, the sequence is TGCGCCAGCAGCCAAGCCGCCGGGACAGACACAGATACGCAGTATTTT.